The 8 T cell receptor beta chains below come from one sample, sequenced in a study of cytomegalovirus exposure and HLA in healthy donors. In the PCR, 60 Vbeta and 13 Jbeta primers were used. The assay was immunoSEQ multiplex PCR, and TCRdb's table has in-frame clones only and misses some. The sample has around 140,000 clones, approximately 80% seen once. Sequences were obtained from PBMCs. The receptors were gathered from a man in his forties or fifties in good health and CMV-seronegative.

The rearrangement uses TRBV9 and TRBJ2-3; 12 bases align to TRBD2. After removal of 4 bases from V and 2 bases from J, the junction contained 5 bases not matched to a gene. The CDR3 is 16 residues long. Germline V CDR1 and CDR2: SGDLS, YYNGEE. DNA for the CDR3: TGTGCCAGCAGCCCACTAGCGGGGGGCTACACAGATACGCAGTATTTT. Amino acid sequence: CASSPLAGGYTDTQYF. Complete variable domain (other parts from reference TRBV9 and TRBJ2-3): DSGVTQTPKHLITATGQRVTLRCSPRSGDLSVYWYQQSLDQGLQFLIQYYNGEERAKGNILERFSAQQFPDLHSELNLSSLELGDSALYFCASSPLAGGYTDTQYFGPGTRLTVL.

This clone has only one observation. The V call is TRBV2, the J call TRBJ2-7, with D possibly being TRBD1 (6 bases). CDR1 and CDR2 from the germline V gene are SNHLY and FYNNEI. Trimming removed 5 bases at V and 3 bases at J, with 14 bases between. The CDR3 spans 14 residues. The CDR3 sequence is CASSPGTRDYEQYF. Written as DNA, the CDR3 is TGTGCCAGCAGTCCCGGGACAAGAGACTACGAGCAGTACTTC.

V gene TRBV5-4 combines with J gene TRBJ1-2, with no clear D. The V and J ends lost 0 bases and 2 bases respectively, with 8 bases between them. Germline V gene data show CDR1 as SGHNT and CDR2 as YYREEE (reference sequence). The CDR3 extends over 14 amino acids. As DNA, the CDR3 is TGTGCCAGCAGCTTGGCCCAGTCGAACTATGGCTACACCTTC. Protein: CASSLAQSNYGYTF.

The chain is built from TRBV11-3 and TRBJ2-7; TRBD1 aligns across 7 bases. Looked up from germline, CDR1 is SGHNT and CDR2 is YENEEA. This CDR3 comprises 13 residues. The V and J ends lost 4 bases and 1 base, in that order; junction bases with no gene match: 1. The CDR3 region is CASSWGQSYEQYF. The CDR3 DNA follows: TGTGCCAGCAGCTGGGGACAGTCCTACGAGCAGTACTTC.

V usage is TRBV20-1 and J usage is TRBJ2-7; D call uncertain. CDR3 length equals 11 residues. The V and J ends lost 3 bases and 6 bases respectively, with 9 bases between them. Germline assignment: CDR1 DFQATT and CDR2 SNEGSKA (reference sequence). The CDR3 spells CSARTLGEQYF. CDR3 sequence (DNA): TGCAGTGCTAGGACACTTGGCGAGCAGTACTTC.

This clone was counted between two and nine times. The chain couples TRBV5-1 to TRBJ2-3; 9 bases line up with TRBD2. The CDR3 has 16 residues. CDR1 is SGHRS and CDR2 is YFSETQ in the germline V gene. Losses at the gene ends were 0 bases for V and 3 bases for J; bases not matched to a gene: 5. CDR3 nucleotide sequence: TGCGCCAGCAGCTTGGATGGCGGGGGGGAGACAGATACGCAGTATTTT. Its translation is CASSLDGGGETDTQYF.

V gene TRBV2 combines with J gene TRBJ1-1; D not resolved. The germline V and J ends were trimmed by 5 bases and 6 bases, with 4 bases remaining between them. CDR1 and CDR2 (germline): SNHLY, FYNNEI. The CDR3 length is 10 residues. In DNA form, the CDR3 reads TGTGCCAGCAGTATATCTGAAGCTTTCTTT. As protein: CASSISEAFF.

This clone appeared a single time. The V and J genes are TRBV5-1 and TRBJ2-2, with D unresolved. The CDR3 is made up of 14 amino acids. The V and J ends lost 0 bases and 0 bases respectively, with 3 bases between them. Germline V CDR1 and CDR2: SGHRS, YFSETQ. This chain's CDR3 is CASSLDTNTGELFF. Written as DNA, the CDR3 is TGCGCCAGCAGCTTGGACACGAACACCGGGGAGCTGTTTTTT.